This T cell receptor beta chain was documented in a study of radiotherapy plus CTLA-4 blockade in lung cancer. On the study more broadly: In 18% of patients, objective responses were seen; 25% to 40% had disease control.

Profiled with immunoSEQ multiplex PCR; TCRdb holds only in-frame clones, not every one. The profile covers 52,000 or so clones, with approximately 82% appearing a single time and roughly 6.7% taken by the ten largest. The V gene's germline CDR1 is LGHNA and CDR2 YSLEER. This CDR3 contains 13 residues. J was trimmed by 0 bases and V by 9 bases; bases with no gene match: 2. The chain employs TRBV4-3 and TRBJ2-1; 7 bases line up with TRBD2. The sequenced sample was peripheral blood, obtained from a patient treated with radiotherapy plus ipilimumab. This sequence was found in a human donor with non-small cell lung cancer whose response to radiotherapy plus ipilimumab could not be evaluated. The CDR3 sequence: CARRGSSYNEQFF. CDR3 sequence (DNA): TGCGCCAGGCGGGGGAGCTCCTACAATGAGCAGTTCTTC.